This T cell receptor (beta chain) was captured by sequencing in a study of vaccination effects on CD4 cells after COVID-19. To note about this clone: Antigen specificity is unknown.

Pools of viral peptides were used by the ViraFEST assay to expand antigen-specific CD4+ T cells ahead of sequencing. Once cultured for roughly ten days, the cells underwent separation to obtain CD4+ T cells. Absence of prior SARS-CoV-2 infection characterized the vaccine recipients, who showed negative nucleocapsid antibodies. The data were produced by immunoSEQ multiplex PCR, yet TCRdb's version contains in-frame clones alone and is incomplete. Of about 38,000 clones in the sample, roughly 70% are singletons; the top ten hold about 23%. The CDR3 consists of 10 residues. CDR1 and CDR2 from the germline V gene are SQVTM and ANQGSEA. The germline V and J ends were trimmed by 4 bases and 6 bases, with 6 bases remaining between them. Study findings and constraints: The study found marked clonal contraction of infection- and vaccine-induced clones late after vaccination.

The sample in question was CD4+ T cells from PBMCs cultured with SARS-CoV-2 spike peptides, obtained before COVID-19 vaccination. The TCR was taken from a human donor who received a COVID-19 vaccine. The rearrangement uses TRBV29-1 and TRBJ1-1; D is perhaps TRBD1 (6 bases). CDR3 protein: CSVGTAEAFF. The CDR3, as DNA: TGCAGCGTTGGGACAGCTGAAGCTTTCTTT.